Given below is one T cell receptor beta chain in context. TCRdb's table, derived via immunoSEQ multiplex PCR, lists solely in-frame clones and lacks some. Among fewer than 1.6 million clones listed, around 98.5% were seen once. CDR3 length equals 16 residues. Per germline, CDR1 KGHSH and CDR2 LQKENI. The V end lost 0 bases, the J end lost 5 bases, and 17 bases lay between the germline ends. The data belong to a study of shared clonotypes between healthy human individuals. Those who donated were healthy HIV-negative adults, with no recent acute infections or vaccinations reported. The receptor's source is a young man in good health. The J gene is TRBJ2-7, the V gene TRBV18, with a possible D match to TRBD1 (5 bases). Input material: naive CD4+ T cells sorted from blood. Subset meaning: CD45RA+ positively selected. The CDR3 here is CASSPPNRPSFHEQYF. The CDR3 DNA is TGTGCCAGCTCACCACCGAACAGGCCTTCTTTCCACGAGCAGTACTTC.